The clone carrying this TCR beta chain was counted only a few times. The sample comes from a study of response to subunit inactivated influenza vaccine. The V gene end was trimmed by 4 bases and the J gene end by 5 bases; junction bases not matched to a gene: 5. Looked up from germline, CDR1 is SEHNR and CDR2 is FQNEAQ (reference sequence). The length of the CDR3 is 15 residues. MiXCR was run by TCRdb on the RT-PCR reads, yielding one entry per CDR3 protein. This table holds 150,000 to 200,000 distinct CDR3 sequences, roughly 12% found once. This same sample was also taken into another study, of T cells expressing NK-cell markers. From that paper: 5'RACE template switching with UMIs generated TCR beta cDNA. Dominant NKG2C+ clonotypes accounted for roughly 1.0-8% of CD8+ T cells in 5 to 7 donors.

The source material was CD8+ T cells sorted from PBMCs, sampled 11 to 12 days after vaccination. The rearrangement uses TRBV7-9 and TRBJ2-1, with 10 bases lining up with TRBD2. The clonotype originates from a man between 50 and 59 years old who received an inactivated influenza vaccine. The CDR3 coding sequence is TGTGCCAGCAGCTGGGGACTAGCGAACGACAATGAGCAGTTCTTC. This sequence encodes CASSWGLANDNEQFF.